Below, 4 T cell receptor beta chains from the same sample are listed, as sequenced in a study of T cells after yellow fever vaccination. TCRdb re-called the 5' RACE reads through MiXCR, storing one row per CDR3 protein. The data hold 400,000 or so distinct CDR3 sequences, with 9.5% to 13% observed a single time. The source material was PBMCs, sampled on the day of the first yellow fever vaccination. All receptors come from a man younger than 35 who received the YFV17D yellow fever vaccine.

J is TRBJ2-7 and V is TRBV27; D is undetermined. Trimming shortened V by 2 bases and J by 4 bases, and 12 bases separated the two germline ends. The V gene's germline CDR1 is MNHEY and CDR2 SMNVEV (reference sequence). CDR3 length equals 14 residues. The CDR3 is CASSLGAARYEQYF. The CDR3 DNA reads as TGTGCCAGCAGTTTAGGTGCGGCCAGGTACGAGCAGTACTTC.

The sample holds a few counts of this clonotype. The V call is TRBV6-5, the J call TRBJ2-4; D unclear. Germline CDR1 is MNHEY and CDR2 is SVGAGI. V lost 4 bases and J lost 2, with 6 bases in between. This CDR3 contains 13 residues. CDR3 sequence (DNA): TGTGCCAGCAGTTCTACCTCCAAAAACATTCAGTACTTC. It encodes CASSSTSKNIQYF.

The chain carries TRBV15 and TRBJ1-1; D is unresolved. This CDR3 has 15 amino acids. Deletions cut 4 bases from V and 2 bases from J, with 14 bases between. Per germline, CDR1 LNHNV and CDR2 YYDKDF (reference sequence). The CDR3 DNA reads TGTGCCACCAGCACCAGCTCCCGTGCAAACACTGAAGCTTTCTTT. It yields the protein CATSTSSRANTEAFF.

This clonotype was recorded a few times. The chain carries TRBV7-3 and TRBJ2-3; 7 positions match TRBD1. V lost 1 base to trimming and J lost 10 bases; unmatched junction nucleotides: 2. This CDR3 is built from 12 residues. Germline V lookup: CDR1 SGHTA, CDR2 FQGTGA. As DNA, the CDR3 is TGTGCCAGCAGCTTAATGGGACAGCCGCAGTATTTT. It is translated as CASSLMGQPQYF.